What follows describes a single TCR beta chain. These data belong to a study of blood T cell repertoires in COVID-19. Study as a whole: Samples taken during acute and convalescent COVID-19 were collected in the United States, Italy and Spain. Sources were T cells, B-cell-depleted T cells, or PBMCs; the material itself was cDNA or gDNA.

The germline gives CDR1 SNHLY, CDR2 FYNNEI. Germline trimming cut 10 bases from V and 7 bases from J; bases unmatched to any gene: 10. This CDR3 contains 14 residues. Per the original methods: Reference gene primers were amplified, and this amplification served to estimate nucleated cell counts. The table came from immunoSEQ multiplex PCR; TCRdb's copy has only in-frame clones and leaves some out. D and trimming were read from the DNA, whereas the V and J calls and clone size are those reported in that table. Of some 140,000 clones in the sample, about 86% were seen once. The sequence was obtained from a woman aged 55-70 years with acute or convalescent COVID-19. Sequenced material: peripheral blood. The chain employs TRBV2 and TRBJ1-6; 7 bases map to TRBD1. The CDR3, as DNA: TGTGCCACCTCGATCGGGACAGCAAATTCACCCCTCCACTTT. It encodes CATSIGTANSPLHF.